This TCR beta chain was identified in a study of shared clonotypes between healthy human individuals. The wider study: Plates per donor: three CD4 naive, three CD4 memory, two CD8 naive, one CD8 memory. Study-level findings and limits: Only blood underwent sampling, and tissue repertoires likely differ.

The length of the CDR3 is 17 residues. CDR1 and CDR2 (germline): SGDLS, YYNGEE. Trimming removed 3 bases from V and 0 bases from J, with 16 bases in between. In the naive CD8 group, cells lacked CD45RO and were positively selected for CCR7, so terminally differentiated effector memory CD45RA+ cells were left out. Remarks on this clone: The antigen remains unidentified.

TCRdb's copy holds only in-frame clones and misses some; the assay was immunoSEQ multiplex PCR. The top ten hold under 2% of the sample, which has about 2.1 million clones, about 93% seen once. This receptor was identified in a man aged 18 to 30 in good health. Some clones in this sample may be carry-over from other donors' samples. The chain uses TRBV9 and TRBJ1-3; the D gene is possibly TRBD1 (5 bases). Specimen: naive CD8+ T cells from PBMCs. Here the CDR3 reads CASSARPGPSSGNTIYF. The CDR3 coding sequence is TGTGCCAGCAGCGCCCGTCCGGGACCTAGCTCTGGAAACACCATATATTTT.